This TCR beta chain was sequenced during a study of blood T cell repertoires in COVID-19. At the level of the study: COVID-19 samples from acute and convalescent phases originated in the United States, Italy and Spain. Sources were T cells, B-cell-depleted T cells, or PBMCs; the material itself was cDNA or gDNA.

This clone came up a few times. V lost 6 bases, J lost 7 bases, and 16 bases lay in between. The CDR3 length is 14 residues. The germline V gene has CDR1 LGHNT and CDR2 FRNRAP. Under the authors' procedure: Cell counts per sample came from amplifying reference gene primers. This table comes from immunoSEQ multiplex PCR, and its TCRdb copy is limited to in-frame clones, with some not included. V and J calls and clone size are as listed in that table; D and trimming were resolved from the DNA. The sample has some 96,000 clones, 86% seen once; the top ten hold 10%. The source of this sequence is a man aged 45-65 years with acute or convalescent COVID-19. The J gene is TRBJ1-5, the V gene TRBV12-5; TRBD1 might be the D (5 bases). The sequenced material came from peripheral blood. The CDR3 DNA is TGTGCTAGTGGCCCAGGACAACCCTGGCAGCCCCAGCATTTT. It is translated as CASGPGQPWQPQHF. Full variable domain (remainder filled in from reference TRBV12-5 and TRBJ1-5): DARVTQTPRHKVTEMGQEVTMRCQPILGHNTVFWYRQTMMQGLELLAYFRNRAPLDDSGMPKDRFSAEMPDATLATLKIQPSEPRDSAVYFCASGPGQPWQPQHFGDGTRLSIL.